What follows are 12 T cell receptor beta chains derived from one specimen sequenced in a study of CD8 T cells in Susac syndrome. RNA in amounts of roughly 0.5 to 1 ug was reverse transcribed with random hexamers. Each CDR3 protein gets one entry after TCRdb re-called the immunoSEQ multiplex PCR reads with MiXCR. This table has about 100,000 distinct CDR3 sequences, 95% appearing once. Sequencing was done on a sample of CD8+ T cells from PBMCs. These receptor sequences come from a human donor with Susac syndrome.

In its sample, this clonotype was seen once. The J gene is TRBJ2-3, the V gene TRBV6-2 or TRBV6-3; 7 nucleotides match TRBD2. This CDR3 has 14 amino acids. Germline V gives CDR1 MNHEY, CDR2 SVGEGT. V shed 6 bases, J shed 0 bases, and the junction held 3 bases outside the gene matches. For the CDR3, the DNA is TGTGCCAGCAGCAGCGGGATTAGCACAGATACGCAGTATTTT. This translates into CASSSGISTDTQYF.

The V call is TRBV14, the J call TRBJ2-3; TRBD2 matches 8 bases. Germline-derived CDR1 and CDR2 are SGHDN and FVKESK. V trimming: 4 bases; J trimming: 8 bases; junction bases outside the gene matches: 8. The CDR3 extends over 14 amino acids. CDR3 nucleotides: TGTGCCAGCAGCCCCGGGACTAGTGGCAGTACGCAGTATTTT. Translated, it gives CASSPGTSGSTQYF. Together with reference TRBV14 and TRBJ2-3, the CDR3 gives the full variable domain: EAGVTQFPSHSVIEKGQTVTLRCDPISGHDNLYWYRRVMGKEIKFLLHFVKESKQDESGMPNNRFLAERTGGTYSTLKVQPAELEDSGVYFCASSPGTSGSTQYFGPGTRLTVL.

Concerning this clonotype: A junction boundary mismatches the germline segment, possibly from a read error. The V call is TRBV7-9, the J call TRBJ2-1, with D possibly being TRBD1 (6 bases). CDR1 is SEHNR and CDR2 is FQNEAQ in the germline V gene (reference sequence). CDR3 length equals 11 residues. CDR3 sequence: CASSSPGQPEF. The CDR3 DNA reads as TGTGCCAGCAGCTCTCCGGGACAACCCGAATTC.

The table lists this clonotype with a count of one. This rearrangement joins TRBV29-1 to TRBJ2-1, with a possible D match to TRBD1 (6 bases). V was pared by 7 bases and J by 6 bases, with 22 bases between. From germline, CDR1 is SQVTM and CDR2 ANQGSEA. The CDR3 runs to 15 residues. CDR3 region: CSALDPAEGGNEQFF. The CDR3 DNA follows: TGCAGCGCCCTGGACCCCGCCGAAGGGGGCAATGAGCAGTTCTTC.

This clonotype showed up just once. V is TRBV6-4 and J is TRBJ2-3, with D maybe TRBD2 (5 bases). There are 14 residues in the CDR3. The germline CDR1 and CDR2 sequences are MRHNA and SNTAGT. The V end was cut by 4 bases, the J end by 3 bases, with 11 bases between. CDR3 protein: CASSASRETDTQYF. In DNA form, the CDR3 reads TGTGCCAGCAGTGCCTCCCGGGAAACAGATACGCAGTATTTT.

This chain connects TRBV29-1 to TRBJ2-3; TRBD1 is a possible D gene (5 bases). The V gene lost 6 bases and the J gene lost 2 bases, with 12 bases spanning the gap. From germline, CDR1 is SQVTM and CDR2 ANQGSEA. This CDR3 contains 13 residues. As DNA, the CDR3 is TGCAGCGTCGTCGCGGACAACACAGATACGCAGTATTTT. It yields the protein CSVVADNTDTQYF.

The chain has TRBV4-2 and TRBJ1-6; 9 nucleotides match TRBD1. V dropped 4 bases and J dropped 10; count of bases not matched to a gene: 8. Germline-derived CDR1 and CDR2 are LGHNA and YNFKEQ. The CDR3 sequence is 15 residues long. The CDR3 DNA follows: TGTGCCAGCAGCCCAGGGACAGGGACCCACTCACCCCTCCACTTT. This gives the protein CASSPGTGTHSPLHF.

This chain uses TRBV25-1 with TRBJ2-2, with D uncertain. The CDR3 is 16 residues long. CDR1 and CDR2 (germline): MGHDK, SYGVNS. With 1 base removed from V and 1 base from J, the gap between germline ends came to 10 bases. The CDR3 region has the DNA TGTGCCAGCAGTGAATTCTTTATTCAGAACACCGGGGAGCTGTTTTTT. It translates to CASSEFFIQNTGELFF.

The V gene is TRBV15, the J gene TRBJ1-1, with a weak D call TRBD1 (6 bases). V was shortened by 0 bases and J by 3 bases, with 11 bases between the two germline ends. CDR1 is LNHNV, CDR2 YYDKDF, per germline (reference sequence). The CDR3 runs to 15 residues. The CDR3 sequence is CATSRDPGVDTEAFF. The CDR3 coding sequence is TGTGCCACCAGCAGAGATCCAGGGGTGGACACTGAAGCTTTCTTT.

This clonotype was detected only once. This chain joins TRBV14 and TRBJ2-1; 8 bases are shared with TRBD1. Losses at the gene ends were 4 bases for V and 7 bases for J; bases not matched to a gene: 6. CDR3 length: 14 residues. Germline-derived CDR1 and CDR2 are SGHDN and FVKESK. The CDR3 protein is CASSLTRGRNEQFF. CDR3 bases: TGTGCCAGCAGCCTTACCAGGGGGCGAAATGAGCAGTTCTTC.

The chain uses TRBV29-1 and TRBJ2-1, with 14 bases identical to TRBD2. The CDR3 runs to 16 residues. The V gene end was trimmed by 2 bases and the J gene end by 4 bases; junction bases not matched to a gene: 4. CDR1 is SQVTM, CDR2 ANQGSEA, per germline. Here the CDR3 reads CSVERLAGGVYNEQFF. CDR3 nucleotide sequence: TGCAGCGTTGAAAGACTAGCGGGAGGGGTATACAATGAGCAGTTCTTC.

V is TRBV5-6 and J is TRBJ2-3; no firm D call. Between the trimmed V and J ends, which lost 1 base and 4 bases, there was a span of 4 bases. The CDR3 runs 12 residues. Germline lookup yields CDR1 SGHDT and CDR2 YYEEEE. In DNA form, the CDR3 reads TGTGCCAGCAGCTTGATTGCAGATACGCAGTATTTT. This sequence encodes CASSLIADTQYF.